The clone carrying this TCR beta chain was seen repeatedly, ten times or more. There are 13 residues in the CDR3. Trimming shortened V by 0 bases and J by 3 bases, and 6 bases separated the two germline ends. Germline values: CDR1 SGDLS, CDR2 YYNGEE. As diagnostic evidence, clinical symptoms, serum thyroxine, TRAb, thyroid ultrasound and orbital computed tomography were relied upon. The data belong to a study of Graves' ophthalmopathy and Graves' hyperthyroidism. About the research overall: The authors collected peripheral blood at initial diagnosis, before any treatment.

Amplification of the TCR beta CDR3 regions used RNA transcripts (as template). HTBI primers were used in a first-round RT-PCR, which preceded a second-round multiplex PCR. TCRdb reprocessed the multiplex PCR reads with MiXCR, giving one entry per CDR3 protein. The table includes almost 750,000 distinct CDR3 sequences, roughly two fifths detected once. The sequencing input was peripheral blood. The sequence was obtained from an adult man with Graves' ophthalmopathy. V usage is TRBV9 and J usage is TRBJ2-5; no clear D. The CDR3 spells CASSVDVEETQYF. The CDR3 region has the DNA TGTGCCAGCAGCGTAGATGTTGAAGAGACCCAGTACTTC.